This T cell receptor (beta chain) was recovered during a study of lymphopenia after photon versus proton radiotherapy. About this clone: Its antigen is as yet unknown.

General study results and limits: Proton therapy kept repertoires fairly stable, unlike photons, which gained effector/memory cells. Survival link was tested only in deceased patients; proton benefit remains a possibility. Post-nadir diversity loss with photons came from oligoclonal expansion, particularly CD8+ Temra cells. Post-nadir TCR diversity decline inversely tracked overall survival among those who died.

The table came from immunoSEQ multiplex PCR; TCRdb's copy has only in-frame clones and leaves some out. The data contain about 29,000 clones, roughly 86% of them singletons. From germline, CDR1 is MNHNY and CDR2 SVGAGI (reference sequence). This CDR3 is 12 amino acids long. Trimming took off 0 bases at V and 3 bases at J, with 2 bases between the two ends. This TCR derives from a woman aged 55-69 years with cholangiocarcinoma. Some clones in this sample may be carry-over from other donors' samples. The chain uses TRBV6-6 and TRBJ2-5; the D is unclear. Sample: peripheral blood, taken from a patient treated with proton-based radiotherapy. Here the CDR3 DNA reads TGTGCCAGCAGTTACTCGAAAGAGACCCAGTACTTC. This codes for CASSYSKETQYF.